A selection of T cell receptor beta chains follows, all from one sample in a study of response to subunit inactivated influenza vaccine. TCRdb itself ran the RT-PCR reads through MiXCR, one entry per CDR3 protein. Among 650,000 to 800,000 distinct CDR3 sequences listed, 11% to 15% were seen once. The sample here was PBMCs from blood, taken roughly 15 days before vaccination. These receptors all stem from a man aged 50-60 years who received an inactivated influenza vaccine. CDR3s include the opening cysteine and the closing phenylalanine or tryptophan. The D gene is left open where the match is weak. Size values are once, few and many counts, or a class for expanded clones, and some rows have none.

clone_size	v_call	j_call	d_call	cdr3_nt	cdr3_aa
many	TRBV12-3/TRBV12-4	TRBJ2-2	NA	TGTGCCAGCAGTTTTAGGAACACCGGGGAGCTGTTTTTT	CASSFRNTGELFF
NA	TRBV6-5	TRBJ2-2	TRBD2	TGTGCCAGCAGGTTGACTAGCGGGGGGACCGGGGAGCTGTTTTTT	CASRLTSGGTGELFF
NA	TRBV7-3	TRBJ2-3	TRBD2	TGTGCCAGCAGCTTAAGGGGGACTAACGTAGATACGCAGTATTTT	CASSLRGTNVDTQYF
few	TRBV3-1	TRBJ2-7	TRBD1	TGTGCCAGCAGCCAAGAAGGGGGCTGGAACGAGCAGTACTTC	CASSQEGGWNEQYF
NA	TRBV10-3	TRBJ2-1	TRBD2	TGTGCCGTAAAGTATGGGGGAGGGCCGTCGGATGAGCAGTTCTTC	CAVKYGGGPSDEQFF
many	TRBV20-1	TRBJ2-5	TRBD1	TGCAGTGCTATGGCTGGACAGGCGTATGAGACCCAGTACTTC	CSAMAGQAYETQYF
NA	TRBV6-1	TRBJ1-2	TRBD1	TGTGCCAGCAGCCCTACCGGGACAGGGTTCTATGGCTACACCTTC	CASSPTGTGFYGYTF
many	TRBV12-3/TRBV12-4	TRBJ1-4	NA	TGTGCCAGCAGTTTCCCTGCCGGAGATGAAAAACTGTTTTTT	CASSFPAGDEKLFF
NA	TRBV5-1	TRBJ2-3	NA	TGCGCCAGCAGCTTGGAAGGGTCTCCAGATACGCAGTATTTT	CASSLEGSPDTQYF
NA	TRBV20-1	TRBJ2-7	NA	TGCAGTGCTAGAGATGGGCAGGGAGTTTCCTACGAGCAGTACTTC	CSARDGQGVSYEQYF
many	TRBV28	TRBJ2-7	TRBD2	TGTGCCAGCATGGAGGAGCGGGAGGGTGGTGAGCAGTACTTC	CASMEEREGGEQYF
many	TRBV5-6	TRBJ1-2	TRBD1	TGTGCCAGCAGCTCACAGGGGCCCTATGGCTACACCTTC	CASSSQGPYGYTF
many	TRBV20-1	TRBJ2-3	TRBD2	TGCAGTGCTCCCAGGACTAGCGGAACAGATACGCAGTATTTT	CSAPRTSGTDTQYF
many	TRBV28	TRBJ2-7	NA	TGTGCCAGCAGTCCTATGGATCCGGGAAAAATCCCCTACGAGCAGTACTTC	CASSPMDPGKIPYEQYF